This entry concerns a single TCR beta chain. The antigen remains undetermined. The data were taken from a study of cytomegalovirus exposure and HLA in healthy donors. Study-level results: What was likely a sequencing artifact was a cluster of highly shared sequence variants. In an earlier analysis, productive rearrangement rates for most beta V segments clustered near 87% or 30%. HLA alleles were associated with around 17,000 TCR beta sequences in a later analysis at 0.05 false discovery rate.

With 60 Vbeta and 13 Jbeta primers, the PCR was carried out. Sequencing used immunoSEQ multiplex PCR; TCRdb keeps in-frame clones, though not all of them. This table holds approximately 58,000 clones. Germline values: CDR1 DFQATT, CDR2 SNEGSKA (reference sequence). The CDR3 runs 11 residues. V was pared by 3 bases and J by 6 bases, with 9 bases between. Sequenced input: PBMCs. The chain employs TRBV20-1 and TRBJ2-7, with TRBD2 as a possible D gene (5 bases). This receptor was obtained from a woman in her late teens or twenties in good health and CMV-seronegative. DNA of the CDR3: TGCAGTGCTAGGGAGGACGCCGAGCAGTACTTC. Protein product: CSAREDAEQYF.